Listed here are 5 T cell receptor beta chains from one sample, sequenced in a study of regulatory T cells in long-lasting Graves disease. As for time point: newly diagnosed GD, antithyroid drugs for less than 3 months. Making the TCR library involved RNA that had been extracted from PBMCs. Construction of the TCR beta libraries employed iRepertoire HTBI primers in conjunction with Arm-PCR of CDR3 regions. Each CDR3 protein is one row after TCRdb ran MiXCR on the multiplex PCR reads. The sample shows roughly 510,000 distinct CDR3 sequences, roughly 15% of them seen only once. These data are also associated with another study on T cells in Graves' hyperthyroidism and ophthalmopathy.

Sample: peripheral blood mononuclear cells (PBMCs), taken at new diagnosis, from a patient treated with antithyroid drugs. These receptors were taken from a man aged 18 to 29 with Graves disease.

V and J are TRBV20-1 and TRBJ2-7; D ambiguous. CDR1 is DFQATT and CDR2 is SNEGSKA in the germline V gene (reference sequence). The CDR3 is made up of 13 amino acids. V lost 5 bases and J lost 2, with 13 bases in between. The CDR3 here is CSAEVAGPYEQYF. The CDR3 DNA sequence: TGCAGTGCTGAGGTGGCAGGACCCTACGAGCAGTACTTC.

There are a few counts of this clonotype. The CDR3: CAWSSGGSNQPQHF. The CDR3 DNA is TGTGCCTGGAGTTCAGGGGGTAGCAATCAGCCCCAGCATTTT. The V and J genes are TRBV30 and TRBJ1-5; TRBD1 agrees at 7 bases. CDR3 length: 14 residues. J gave up 0 bases and V 2 bases, and 1 base lay outside the gene matches. Germline values: CDR1 GTSNPN, CDR2 SVGIG (reference sequence).

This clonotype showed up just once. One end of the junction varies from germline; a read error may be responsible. CDR3 sequence: CASSPRARGSYEQCF. Written as DNA, the CDR3 is TGTGCCAGCAGCCCTCGGGCGCGGGGCTCCTACGAGCAGTGCTTC. This chain joins TRBV7-8 and TRBJ2-7; tentatively, D is TRBD2 (6 bases). The germline gives CDR1 SGHVS, CDR2 FQNEAQ. This CDR3 has 15 residues.

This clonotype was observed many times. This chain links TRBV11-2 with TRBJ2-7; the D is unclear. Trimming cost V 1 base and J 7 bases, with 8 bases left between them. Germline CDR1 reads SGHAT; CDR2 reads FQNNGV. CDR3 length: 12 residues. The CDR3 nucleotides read TGTGCCAGCAGCTTAGGTCCGGTGGAGCAGTACTTC. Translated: CASSLGPVEQYF.

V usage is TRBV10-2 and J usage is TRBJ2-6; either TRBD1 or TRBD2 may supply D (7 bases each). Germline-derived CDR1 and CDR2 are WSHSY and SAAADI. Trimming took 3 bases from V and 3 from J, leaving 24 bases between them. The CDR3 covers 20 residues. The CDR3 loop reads CASSDPPGGGPRSGANVLTF. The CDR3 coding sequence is TGCGCCAGCAGTGATCCTCCAGGGGGAGGGCCTCGAAGTGGGGCCAACGTCCTGACTTTC.